A single sample gave rise to the 28 T cell receptor beta chains below, sequenced in a study of blood T cell repertoires in COVID-19. Method: immunoSEQ multiplex PCR; TCRdb's copy keeps in-frame clones and lacks some. The sample records 300,000 to 400,000 clones, around 88% being singletons. Sequenced: peripheral blood. The receptors originated from a man aged 25 to 40 with active or convalescent COVID-19.

The CDR3 nucleotides read TGTGCCAGCAGATTGGGACTAGCGGGAGTAAGGAATGAGCAGTTCTTC. It specifies CASRLGLAGVRNEQFF. J is TRBJ2-1 and V is TRBV28; TRBD2 matches 14 bases. J lost 7 bases, V lost 6 bases, and 8 bases had no gene match. Germline-derived CDR1 and CDR2 are MDHEN and SYDVKM. The CDR3 runs 16 residues.

V and J are TRBV7-6 and TRBJ2-7; tentative D call: TRBD2 (6 bases). CDR1 is SGHVS, CDR2 FNYEAQ, per germline. The CDR3 length is 15 residues. V was shortened by 4 bases and J by 4 bases, with 17 bases between the two germline ends. The CDR3 region has the DNA TGTGCCAGCAGCTCCCCGGGCGGGGCAGGGTACGAGCAGTACTTC. It encodes CASSSPGGAGYEQYF.

This clone has a single count. At one of its ends the junction is not consistent with the germline gene, which may arise from a read error. The chain combines TRBV30 with TRBJ2-1, with 12 bases aligning to TRBD2. The CDR3 sequence is 15 residues long. Germline values: CDR1 GTSNPN, CDR2 SVGIG (reference sequence). CDR3 sequence: CACSTSGGSFNEQFF. The CDR3 DNA reads TGTGCCTGTTCGACTAGCGGGGGTTCCTTCAATGAGCAGTTCTTC.

This chain links TRBV11-3 with TRBJ1-1; 10 bases align to TRBD1. CDR1 and CDR2 from the germline V gene are SGHNT and YENEEA. Trimming removed 3 bases from V and 5 bases from J; junction bases left unmatched: 3. The CDR3 runs 14 residues. Here the CDR3 reads CASSLTGGGTEAFF. The CDR3, as DNA: TGTGCCAGCAGCTTGACAGGGGGCGGGACTGAAGCTTTCTTT. The variable domain in full, with the rest retrieved from reference TRBV11-3 and TRBJ1-1, is EAGVVQSPRYKIIEKKQPVAFWCNPISGHNTLYWYLQNLGQGPELLIRYENEEAVDDSQLPKDRFSAERLKGVDSTLKIQPAELGDSAVYLCASSLTGGGTEAFFGQGTRLTVV.

This rearrangement joins TRBV2 to TRBJ1-5; TRBD1 aligns across 7 bases. V lost 6 bases and J lost 6; bases outside the gene matches: 8. This CDR3 has 14 amino acids. Looked up from germline, CDR1 is SNHLY and CDR2 is FYNNEI. The CDR3 region is CASRQTGQGQPQHF. DNA of the CDR3: TGTGCCAGCAGGCAGACAGGGCAAGGTCAGCCCCAGCATTTT. The complete variable domain, with remaining parts taken from reference TRBV2 and TRBJ1-5, reads EPEVTQTPSHQVTQMGQEVILRCVPISNHLYFYWYRQILGQKVEFLVSFYNNEISEKSEIFDDQFSVERPDGSNFTLKIRSTKLEDSAMYFCASRQTGQGQPQHFGDGTRLSIL.

The V gene is TRBV6-5, the J gene TRBJ1-2; no clear D. The CDR3 totals 14 residues. The germline V and J ends were trimmed by 2 bases and 4 bases, with 11 bases remaining between them. Per the germline V gene, CDR1 is MNHEY and CDR2 is SVGAGI. The CDR3 spells CASSYEGGGYGYTF. CDR3 sequence (DNA): TGTGCCAGCAGTTACGAGGGAGGAGGCTATGGCTACACCTTC.

This clone was seen once. The chain carries TRBV4-2 and TRBJ2-7; TRBD2 is a possible D gene (5 bases). The CDR3 totals 14 residues. Trimming shortened V by 1 base and J by 0 bases, and 7 bases separated the two germline ends. The V gene's germline CDR1 is LGHNA and CDR2 YNFKEQ. CDR3 amino acids: CASSQVSASYEQYF. CDR3 bases: TGTGCCAGCAGCCAAGTTAGCGCCTCCTACGAGCAGTACTTC.

The chain recombines TRBV11-1 with TRBJ2-7; D call uncertain. The CDR3 is 15 residues long. The V gene lost 4 bases and the J gene lost 5 bases, with 18 bases spanning the gap. Germline values: CDR1 SGHAT, CDR2 FQDESV (reference sequence). CDR3 sequence (DNA): TGTGCCAGCAGCTCCCCGGAGCGAACCTCGGACGAGCAGTACTTC. It is translated as CASSSPERTSDEQYF.

The chain recombines TRBV5-1 with TRBJ2-7, with 8 bases that match TRBD1. The germline CDR1 and CDR2 sequences are SGHRS and YFSETQ. With 5 bases clipped from V and 2 bases from J, the junction kept 9 bases outside the gene matches. This CDR3 has 15 residues. CDR3 sequence: CASRPRQGSTYEQYF. In DNA form, the CDR3 reads TGCGCCAGCAGACCCCGACAGGGGTCCACCTACGAGCAGTACTTC.

The chain couples TRBV19 to TRBJ2-2, with 7 bases that match TRBD2. Trimming removed 10 bases from V and 2 bases from J; junction bases left unmatched: 10. This CDR3 comprises 15 residues. Germline V gives CDR1 LNHDA, CDR2 SQIVND (reference sequence). The CDR3 protein is CATQGGQANTGELFF. The CDR3 DNA sequence: TGTGCCACCCAGGGAGGGCAGGCCAACACCGGGGAGCTGTTTTTT.

The J gene is TRBJ2-2, the V gene TRBV7-3, with 7 bases lining up with TRBD2. The CDR3 sequence is 16 residues long. The J segment lost 2 bases and the V segment lost 0 bases, leaving 3 bases of the junction unmatched. Per germline, CDR1 SGHTA and CDR2 FQGTGA. Written as DNA, the CDR3 is TGTGCCAGCAGCTTAACCGGGGGGTTCAACACCGGGGAGCTGTTTTTT. It is translated as CASSLTGGFNTGELFF. Looking up the rest from reference TRBV7-3 and TRBJ2-2 gives the full variable domain: GAGVSQTPSNKVTEKGKYVELRCDPISGHTALYWYRQSLGQGPEFLIYFQGTGAADDSGLPNDRFFAVRPEGSVSTLKIQRTERGDSAVYLCASSLTGGFNTGELFFGEGSRLTVL.

V is TRBV28 and J is TRBJ2-7; 8 positions agree with TRBD2. Germline CDR1 is MDHEN and CDR2 is SYDVKM. The CDR3 length is 14 residues. The ends lost 10 bases at V and 1 base at J; junction bases unmatched: 9. The CDR3 reads CATLEAGASYEQYF. In nucleotides, the CDR3 is TGTGCCACCCTCGAAGCGGGAGCGTCCTACGAGCAGTACTTC.

This clone turned up a few times. This chain connects TRBV5-1 to TRBJ2-2; 13 nucleotides agree with TRBD2. The CDR3 is made up of 18 amino acids. Germline CDR1 and CDR2: SGHRS and YFSETQ. J gave up 2 bases and V 4 bases, and 8 bases lay outside the gene matches. CDR3 DNA sequence: TGCGCCAGCAGCCCCCCGGGACTAGCGGGGAGAAACACCGGGGAGCTGTTTTTT. Its translation is CASSPPGLAGRNTGELFF.

The gene calls are TRBV28 and TRBJ1-1, with D possibly matching TRBD1 (6 bases). Germline loops: CDR1 MDHEN, CDR2 SYDVKM. The CDR3 extends over 16 amino acids. Trimming removed 6 bases at V and 4 bases at J, with 21 bases between. CDR3 loop: CASSPTGRGRTTEAFF. CDR3 DNA: TGTGCCAGCAGCCCGACTGGCAGGGGCCGGACCACTGAAGCTTTCTTT.

This rearrangement joins TRBV7-9 to TRBJ1-6; 9 positions agree with TRBD1. The CDR3 is 15 amino acids. Trimming at V came to 3 bases and at J to 6 bases, leaving 3 bases not matched to a gene. Per germline, CDR1 SEHNR and CDR2 FQNEAQ (reference sequence). CDR3 nucleotide sequence: TGTGCCAGCAGCTTCTCACAGGGGGCTAATTCACCCCTCCACTTT. Translation gives CASSFSQGANSPLHF.

J is TRBJ2-7 and V is TRBV27; 7 bases match TRBD1. The CDR3 sequence is 13 residues long. V lost 4 bases to trimming and J lost 7 bases; unmatched junction nucleotides: 7. CDR1 is MNHEY, CDR2 SMNVEV, per germline (reference sequence). CDR3 protein: CASSSNRGSEQYF. For the CDR3, the DNA is TGTGCCAGCAGTTCGAACAGGGGATCGGAGCAGTACTTC.

V and J are TRBV9 and TRBJ2-3; TRBD2 matches 9 bases. The CDR3 length is 16 residues. V lost 1 base and J lost 5; bases outside the gene matches: 8. CDR1 and CDR2 (germline): SGDLS, YYNGEE. The CDR3 loop is CASSVLAGGPLDTQYF. CDR3 in DNA: TGTGCCAGCAGCGTATTGGCGGGAGGGCCCTTAGATACGCAGTATTTT. Combining the CDR3 with reference TRBV9 and TRBJ2-3 gives the whole variable domain DSGVTQTPKHLITATGQRVTLRCSPRSGDLSVYWYQQSLDQGLQFLIQYYNGEERAKGNILERFSAQQFPDLHSELNLSSLELGDSALYFCASSVLAGGPLDTQYFGPGTRLTVL.

This clone was observed a handful of times. The V call is TRBV7-9, the J call TRBJ2-2; 8 bases fit TRBD1. The J segment lost 5 bases and the V segment lost 5 bases, leaving 10 bases of the junction unmatched. The CDR3 has 16 residues. CDR1 and CDR2 from the germline V gene are SEHNR and FQNEAQ (reference sequence). CDR3 amino acids: CASSRKQGARTGELFF. The CDR3 coding sequence is TGTGCCAGCAGCCGAAAGCAGGGGGCGAGGACCGGGGAGCTGTTTTTT.

The chain uses TRBV19 and TRBJ2-2, with D possibly TRBD1 on 5 matching bases. Trimming took off 7 bases at V and 4 bases at J, with 22 bases between the two ends. Germline V gene lookup returns CDR1 LNHDA and CDR2 SQIVND (reference sequence). The CDR3 loop spans 17 amino acids. CDR3 bases: TGTGCCAGTACTCCCGGACACCTCTTTGGCATCACCGGGGAGCTGTTTTTT. It codes for CASTPGHLFGITGELFF. Complete variable domain (other parts from reference TRBV19 and TRBJ2-2): DGGITQSPKYLFRKEGQNVTLSCEQNLNHDAMYWYRQDPGQGLRLIYYSQIVNDFQKGDIAEGYSVSREKKESFPLTVTSAQKNPTAFYLCASTPGHLFGITGELFFGEGSRLTVL.

The chain couples TRBV10-3 to TRBJ2-6, with 10 bases fitting TRBD1. Germline CDR1 reads ENHRY; CDR2 reads SYGVKD. The CDR3 length is 20 residues. The V and J ends lost 4 bases and 4 bases, in that order; junction bases with no gene match: 16. CDR3 in amino acids: CAISALRASGTGDGANVLTF. In DNA form, the CDR3 reads TGTGCCATCAGTGCCCTTAGAGCTTCCGGGACAGGGGACGGGGCCAACGTCCTGACTTTC.

V is TRBV9 and J is TRBJ2-7, with 8 bases matching TRBD1. The CDR3 runs to 15 residues. The germline gives CDR1 SGDLS, CDR2 YYNGEE. The V segment lost 4 bases and the J segment 3 bases; nucleotides outside the gene matches: 9. This chain's CDR3 is CASSLGQGHVYEQYF. CDR3 DNA: TGTGCCAGCAGCCTTGGACAGGGACACGTCTACGAGCAGTACTTC. The entire variable domain, with the rest obtained from reference TRBV9 and TRBJ2-7, is as follows: DSGVTQTPKHLITATGQRVTLRCSPRSGDLSVYWYQQSLDQGLQFLIQYYNGEERAKGNILERFSAQQFPDLHSELNLSSLELGDSALYFCASSLGQGHVYEQYFGPGTRLTVT.

The V gene is TRBV25-1, the J gene TRBJ1-3; possible D gene TRBD1, 6 bases. Germline CDR1 reads MGHDK; CDR2 reads SYGVNS. Trimming pared 4 bases from V and 7 bases from J, leaving 14 bases between. The CDR3 is made up of 14 amino acids. The CDR3 DNA follows: TGTGCCAGCAGTGCTCACAGGGATGGGAACACCATATATTTT. Protein: CASSAHRDGNTIYF. Based on the CDR3 plus reference TRBV25-1 and TRBJ1-3, the full variable domain is EADIYQTPRYLVIGTGKKITLECSQTMGHDKMYWYQQDPGMELHLIHYSYGVNSTEKGDLSSESTVSRIRTEHFPLTLESARPSHTSQYLCASSAHRDGNTIYFGEGSWLTVV.

The chain joins TRBV5-1 to TRBJ1-4; a possible D gene is TRBD1 (6 bases). The CDR3 length is 15 residues. Deletions cut 5 bases from V and 3 bases from J, with 14 bases between. The germline V gene encodes CDR1 SGHRS and CDR2 YFSETQ. CDR3: CASRFSTGSNEKLFF. DNA for the CDR3: TGCGCCAGCAGATTTAGCACAGGGTCTAATGAAAAACTGTTTTTT.

This clone was seen a single time. The chain uses TRBV18 and TRBJ2-1; D is ambiguous. The V gene's germline CDR1 is KGHSH and CDR2 LQKENI. The CDR3 is 15 residues long. V was shortened by 5 bases and J by 5 bases, with 16 bases between the two germline ends. The CDR3 sequence is CASSLAATLNNEQFF. The CDR3 region has the DNA TGTGCCAGCTCATTAGCAGCCACCCTGAACAATGAGCAGTTCTTC.

CDR3 DNA: TGTGCCAGCAACCAGGCCGGGACTAGCGGGGGGCTCCGAGGAGAGACCCAGTACTTC. This encodes CASNQAGTSGGLRGETQYF. The gene calls are TRBV3-1 (or the pseudogene TRBV3-2) and TRBJ2-5, with 15 nucleotides matching TRBD2. Germline CDR1 LGHDT, CDR2 YNNKEL (reference sequence). Trimming cost V 7 bases and J 4 bases; bases outside gene matches: 16. There are 19 residues in the CDR3.

The chain is built from TRBV30 and TRBJ1-4, with D maybe TRBD1 (5 bases). The V and J ends lost 6 bases and 4 bases respectively, with 12 bases between them. This CDR3 is built from 13 residues. CDR1 GTSNPN and CDR2 SVGIG come from the germline V gene (reference sequence). The DNA for the CDR3 is TGTGCCTGCCGGGGGAGTCTTAATGAAAAACTGTTTTTT. This encodes CACRGSLNEKLFF.

This clone was detected only once. J is TRBJ1-2 and V is TRBV4-3; D may be TRBD1 (6 bases). CDR3 length: 15 residues. The germline CDR1 and CDR2 sequences are LGHNA and YSLEER. Trimming pared 1 base from V and 4 bases from J, leaving 13 bases between. CDR3 loop: CASSQVRGGLYGYTF. CDR3 sequence (DNA): TGCGCCAGCAGCCAAGTAAGGGGGGGCCTCTATGGCTACACCTTC.

The V call is TRBV5-4, the J call TRBJ2-5, with 7 positions matching TRBD2. V dropped 2 bases and J dropped 5; count of bases not matched to a gene: 3. Germline V lookup: CDR1 SGHNT, CDR2 YYREEE (reference sequence). CDR3 length: 13 residues. The CDR3 DNA sequence: TGTGCCAGCAGCTTTTTGGGAGGGGAGACCCAGTACTTC. It translates to CASSFLGGETQYF.